These 18 T cell receptor beta chains share one sample of origin, sequenced in a study of T-cell memory formation after mild COVID-19. TCRdb called the 5' RACE reads again in MiXCR, with one record for every CDR3 protein. The sample lists more than 250,000 distinct CDR3 sequences; around 15% were seen once. The sample comprised PBMCs or a T cell subset sorted from them (not recorded which). All receptors come from a man younger than 35 who had mild COVID-19 (a few samples of this study predate the infection). Cell type and time point are not known.

In its sample, this clonotype was seen a few times. The gene calls are TRBV6-2 or TRBV6-3 and TRBJ1-1; 7 nucleotides align to TRBD1. V shed 7 bases, J shed 1 base, and the junction held 6 bases outside the gene matches. This CDR3 region has 14 residues. Per the germline V gene, CDR1 is MNHEY and CDR2 is SVGEGT. CDR3 residues: CASTPGGSNTEAFF. DNA for the CDR3: TGTGCCAGCACCCCAGGGGGGTCGAACACTGAAGCTTTCTTT.

This clonotype occurred a few times. The J gene is TRBJ2-7, the V gene TRBV7-9, with D perhaps TRBD2 (5 bases). This CDR3 is built from 12 residues. CDR1 SEHNR and CDR2 FQNEAQ come from the germline V gene (reference sequence). The V end lost 4 bases, the J end lost 6 bases, and 10 bases lay between the germline ends. Here the CDR3 DNA reads TGTGCCAGCAGCTCCGGAGGTAGCGAGCAGTACGTC. This gives the protein CASSSGGSEQYV.

This chain joins TRBV5-1 and TRBJ2-7; D might be TRBD1 (5 bases). V lost 0 bases and J lost 5, with 12 bases in between. CDR3 length equals 14 residues. From germline, CDR1 is SGHRS and CDR2 YFSETQ. The chain's CDR3 is CASSLGVIGDEQYV. The CDR3 nucleotides read TGCGCCAGCAGCTTGGGGGTTATAGGGGACGAGCAGTACGTC.

V usage is TRBV12-3 or TRBV12-4 and J usage is TRBJ1-1; D is possibly TRBD1 (6 bases). This CDR3 has 12 residues. Trimming removed 10 bases from V and 2 bases from J, with 11 bases in between. The CDR3: CAIMTGNTEAFF. The DNA of the CDR3 is TGTGCCATCATGACAGGAAACACTGAAGCTTTCTTT.

In this sample, this clonotype turned up a few times. V usage is TRBV7-2 and J usage is TRBJ1-1, with a possible D match to TRBD1 (6 bases). Looked up from germline, CDR1 is SGHTA and CDR2 is FQGNSA. The CDR3 runs 14 residues. Trimming left V 5 bases short and J 5 bases short, with 15 bases between. The CDR3 sequence is CASSHPQGYTEAFF. The DNA of the CDR3 is TGTGCCAGCAGCCACCCACAGGGATATACTGAAGCTTTCTTT.

In its sample, this clonotype was seen a few times. The chain uses TRBV3-1 and TRBJ1-1, with a tentative D call TRBD1 (5 bases). Looked up from germline, CDR1 is LGHDT and CDR2 is YNNKEL (reference sequence). The CDR3 covers 14 residues. The V end lost 2 bases, the J end lost 4 bases, and 11 bases lay between the germline ends. The CDR3 nucleotides are TGTGCCAGCAGCCAATCCCTAGGGGCCACTGAAGCTTTCTTT. Its protein is CASSQSLGATEAFF.

This clonotype was detected only a few times. The V gene is TRBV6-6, the J gene TRBJ1-4; no clear D. The germline V gene has CDR1 MNHNY and CDR2 SVGAGI (reference sequence). The CDR3 length is 12 residues. The ends were cut back, 5 bases at V and 9 bases at J, with 10 bases in the middle. CDR3 in amino acids: CASSTDRQKLFF. CDR3 in DNA: TGTGCCAGCAGTACGGACCGTCAAAAACTGTTTTTT.

The rearrangement uses TRBV20-1 and TRBJ1-4; D is undetermined. V dropped 6 bases and J dropped 8 bases, with 16 bases sitting between them. This CDR3 region has 13 residues. The germline CDR1 and CDR2 sequences are DFQATT and SNEGSKA (reference sequence). The CDR3, as DNA: TGCAGTGCAGGCCCGACCCTAGGGGAAAAACTGTTTTTT. Residues: CSAGPTLGEKLFF.

This clonotype was observed a handful of times. This sequence joins TRBV5-1 and TRBJ1-2; TRBD1 matches 7 bases. Germline V gene data show CDR1 as SGHRS and CDR2 as YFSETQ. The CDR3 totals 17 residues. The V and J ends lost 4 bases and 8 bases, in that order; junction bases with no gene match: 20. CDR3 nucleotide sequence: TGCGCCAGCAGCCCAAATCCGCTGGACAGGAGATCCTTCGGCTACACCTTC. Translating it yields CASSPNPLDRRSFGYTF.

CDR3 DNA sequence: TGTGCCAGCAGTTTACAGGGTGAATACGAGCAGTACTTC. Encoded protein: CASSLQGEYEQYF. The genes are TRBV27 and TRBJ2-7; a weak D match, TRBD1 (5 bases). V lost 2 bases and J lost 4, with 9 bases in between. Germline V lookup: CDR1 MNHEY, CDR2 SMNVEV (reference sequence). This CDR3 has 13 residues.

This chain connects TRBV27 to TRBJ2-1, with 10 bases lining up with TRBD1. V dropped 5 bases and J dropped 3; count of bases not matched to a gene: 4. The germline CDR1 and CDR2 sequences are MNHEY and SMNVEV (reference sequence). The CDR3 contains 15 residues. The CDR3 DNA sequence: TGTGCCAGCAGTCACGGGACAGGGGTCTACAATGAGCAGTTCTTC. Translating it yields CASSHGTGVYNEQFF.

CDR3 nucleotide sequence: TGTGCCAGCAGCCCGCGCGGAAATCAGCCCCAGCATTTT. Its translation: CASSPRGNQPQHF. V gene TRBV4-2 combines with J gene TRBJ1-5; D is ambiguous. V was shortened by 4 bases and J by 4 bases, with 8 bases between the two germline ends. CDR3 length equals 13 residues. CDR1 and CDR2 (germline): LGHNA, YNFKEQ.

This clonotype was counted between two and nine times. The chain joins TRBV5-6 to TRBJ1-5; D perhaps matches TRBD1 (5 bases). This CDR3 region has 16 residues. The V end lost 4 bases, the J end lost 1 base, and 15 bases lay between the germline ends. The V gene's germline CDR1 is SGHDT and CDR2 YYEEEE. The CDR3 loop is CASSLGGQMSNQPQHF. CDR3 coding DNA: TGTGCCAGCAGCCTGGGAGGACAAATGAGCAATCAGCCCCAGCATTTT.

The gene calls are TRBV7-8 and TRBJ2-7; D remains ambiguous. Looked up from germline, CDR1 is SGHVS and CDR2 is FQNEAQ. The ends were cut back, 5 bases at V and 7 bases at J, with 9 bases in the middle. CDR3 length: 11 residues. The CDR3 nucleotides are TGTGCCAGCAGCAACCAGTGGGAGCAGTACTTC. It specifies CASSNQWEQYF.

This clonotype appeared a few times. The chain employs TRBV7-6 and TRBJ2-4; 10 bases agree with TRBD2. The germline gives CDR1 SGHVS, CDR2 FNYEAQ. The CDR3 is made up of 14 amino acids. The V and J ends lost 5 bases and 15 bases, in that order; junction bases with no gene match: 13. This CDR3 reads CASSPGVVLAGMYF. CDR3 coding DNA: TGTGCCAGCAGCCCGGGGGTCGTACTAGCGGGGATGTACTTC.

This clonotype appeared a few times. The V call is TRBV4-1, the J call TRBJ2-1; 7 bases match TRBD2. This CDR3 comprises 12 residues. Germline V gives CDR1 MGHRA, CDR2 YSYEKL. The V and J ends lost 7 bases and 10 bases, in that order; junction bases with no gene match: 7. CDR3 sequence (DNA): TGCGCCAGCACCCAGGGAGCGGGGGAGCAGTTCTTC. The encoded protein is CASTQGAGEQFF.

This clonotype was observed a few times. The CDR3 DNA is TGTGCCAGCCAGGGGAAGGACCCGAACACTGAAGCTTTCTTT. Its translation: CASQGKDPNTEAFF. V is TRBV7-9 and J is TRBJ1-1, with D maybe TRBD1 (6 bases). The CDR3 length is 14 residues. Germline loops: CDR1 SEHNR, CDR2 FQNEAQ (reference sequence). V lost 8 bases to trimming and J lost 1 base, with 14 bases between them.

This clonotype was seen only a few times. V is TRBV5-1 and J is TRBJ1-2; D gene uncertain. V was shortened by 1 base and J by 2 bases, with 6 bases between the two germline ends. The germline gives CDR1 SGHRS, CDR2 YFSETQ. There are 13 residues in the CDR3. The CDR3 spells CASSLPENYGYTF. The CDR3 region has the DNA TGCGCCAGCAGCTTGCCGGAGAACTATGGCTACACCTTC.